These 12 T cell receptor beta chains were sequenced from one sample in a study of blood T cell repertoires in COVID-19. Assay used: immunoSEQ multiplex PCR; TCRdb lists only in-frame clones, some missing. The table records fewer than 350,000 clones, nearly 90% of them present only once. The sequenced sample was PBMCs or T cells enriched from blood (not recorded which). These receptors all come from a woman aged 18-29 years with acute COVID-19.

V gene TRBV5-5 combines with J gene TRBJ2-7, with D possibly being TRBD1 (5 bases). This CDR3 is built from 14 residues. V was cut by 4 bases and J by 4 bases, with 15 bases left in between. CDR1 and CDR2 from the germline V gene are SGHKS and YYEKEE (reference sequence). The CDR3 nucleotides read TGTGCCAGCAGCCACAGGAATAATGAGTACGAGCAGTACTTC. The encoded protein is CASSHRNNEYEQYF.

The chain joins TRBV6-1 to TRBJ2-7; D not resolved. The CDR3 consists of 12 residues. Germline-derived CDR1 and CDR2 are MNHNS and SASEGT. The germline V and J ends were trimmed by 3 bases and 1 base, with 4 bases remaining between them. The CDR3 nucleotides read TGTGCCAGCAGTGATGTATCCTACGAGCAGTACTTC. Encoded protein: CASSDVSYEQYF.

V gene TRBV30 combines with J gene TRBJ1-2; no reliable D call. Germline V gene sequence: CDR1 GTSNPN, CDR2 SVGIG (reference sequence). V was pared by 2 bases and J by 8 bases, with 21 bases between. The CDR3 runs 15 residues. This chain's CDR3 is CAWSTYPTRSAGYTF. The CDR3 DNA is TGTGCCTGGAGTACCTACCCGACAAGGTCGGCGGGCTACACCTTC.

V is TRBV24-1 and J is TRBJ2-1; 11 bases match TRBD2. CDR3 length: 17 residues. Germline trimming cut 3 bases from V and 1 base from J; bases unmatched to any gene: 4. Germline V gives CDR1 KGHDR, CDR2 SFDVKD. CDR3 loop: CATSDALAGGSYNEQFF. DNA for the CDR3: TGTGCCACCAGTGATGCCTTAGCGGGAGGGTCCTACAATGAGCAGTTCTTC.

For the CDR3, the DNA is TGTGCCAGCAGTCAGGACAGGGCAACTGAAAAACTGTTTTTT. Its protein is CASSQDRATEKLFF. The chain uses TRBV2 and TRBJ1-4; 8 positions match TRBD1. Germline CDR1 SNHLY, CDR2 FYNNEI. After removal of 5 bases from V and 7 bases from J, the junction contained 6 bases not matched to a gene. This CDR3 region has 14 residues.

This rearrangement joins TRBV5-1 to TRBJ2-1, with a possible D match to TRBD1 (6 bases). Trimming removed 1 base from V and 0 bases from J, with 11 bases in between. CDR1 and CDR2 (germline): SGHRS, YFSETQ. There are 16 residues in the CDR3. The CDR3 sequence: CASSLLQGSSYNEQFF. DNA of the CDR3: TGCGCCAGCAGCTTGCTGCAGGGGAGCTCCTACAATGAGCAGTTCTTC.

The rearrangement joins TRBV21-1 to TRBJ1-5. TRBV21-1 constitutes a pseudogene. This CDR3 is built from 16 residues. CDR3 DNA sequence: TGTGCCAGCAGCAAAGAAGGAGGATGTGGCAATCAGCCCCAGCATTTT. Translating gives CASSKEGGCGNQPQHF.

In DNA form, the CDR3 reads TGTGCCAGCAGTTTGGGGACAGGGGCGACTTACGAGCAGTACTTC. It yields the protein CASSLGTGATYEQYF. V usage is TRBV27 and J usage is TRBJ2-7; 10 bases are shared with TRBD1. Trimming cost V 3 bases and J 4 bases; bases outside gene matches: 6. This CDR3 contains 15 residues. Germline V gene sequence: CDR1 MNHEY, CDR2 SMNVEV (reference sequence).

The chain employs TRBV19 and TRBJ1-1; a possible D gene is TRBD1 (6 bases). V was shortened by 8 bases and J by 5 bases, with 18 bases between the two germline ends. The CDR3 contains 14 residues. Germline-derived CDR1 and CDR2 are LNHDA and SQIVND (reference sequence). The CDR3 loop is CASGKTDRWTEAFF. The CDR3 DNA sequence: TGTGCCAGTGGCAAAACTGACAGGTGGACTGAAGCTTTCTTT.

V is TRBV4-2 and J is TRBJ1-4; D may be TRBD1 (5 bases). The germline V gene encodes CDR1 LGHNA and CDR2 YNFKEQ. The CDR3 runs to 16 residues. Trimming removed 1 base at V and 2 bases at J, with 11 bases between. The CDR3 coding sequence is TGTGCCAGCAGCCAAGTGGAAGGGGCGACTAATGAAAAACTGTTTTTT. Its translation: CASSQVEGATNEKLFF.

This clone was counted only a few times. The rearrangement links TRBV4-1 to TRBJ1-4; possible D gene TRBD1, 5 bases. This CDR3 region has 17 residues. Germline V gene lookup returns CDR1 MGHRA and CDR2 YSYEKL. V was cut by 0 bases and J by 2 bases, with 13 bases left in between. CDR3 amino acids: CASSQEPSGGTNEKLFF. DNA for the CDR3: TGCGCCAGCAGCCAAGAACCGTCGGGGGGGACTAATGAAAAACTGTTTTTT.

The CDR3 sequence is CASRLSGTSGRAGEQFF. The CDR3 bases are TGTGCCAGCAGATTGTCCGGGACTAGCGGGAGGGCCGGTGAGCAGTTCTTC. The chain couples TRBV11-2 to TRBJ2-1, with 16 positions matching TRBD2. The trim removed 6 bases at V and 9 bases at J, leaving 11 bases unmatched. The V gene's germline CDR1 is SGHAT and CDR2 FQNNGV. The CDR3 has 17 residues.